In this sample, the clone carrying this T cell receptor beta chain turned up a few times. Its matching antigen is unknown. This entry comes from a study of response to subunit inactivated influenza vaccine. Findings of the study overall: That few new T cells are recruited by each seasonal influenza vaccination was the authors' suggestion.

TCRdb called the RT-PCR reads again in MiXCR, with one record for every CDR3 protein. The sample lists hundreds of thousands of distinct CDR3 sequences, less than 10% seen once, with about an eighth in the top ten. With 2 bases removed from V and 5 bases from J, the gap between germline ends came to 9 bases. The germline gives CDR1 MDHEN, CDR2 SYDVKM. The CDR3 has 13 amino acids. This chain joins TRBV28 and TRBJ1-1; no clear D. Here the sequenced sample was PBMCs from blood, taken roughly 24 months after vaccination. The receptor comes from a man in his fifties or sixties who received an inactivated influenza vaccine. For the CDR3, the DNA is TGTGCCAGCAGTTTAAGTCTCCGGACTGAAGCTTTCTTT. As protein: CASSLSLRTEAFF.